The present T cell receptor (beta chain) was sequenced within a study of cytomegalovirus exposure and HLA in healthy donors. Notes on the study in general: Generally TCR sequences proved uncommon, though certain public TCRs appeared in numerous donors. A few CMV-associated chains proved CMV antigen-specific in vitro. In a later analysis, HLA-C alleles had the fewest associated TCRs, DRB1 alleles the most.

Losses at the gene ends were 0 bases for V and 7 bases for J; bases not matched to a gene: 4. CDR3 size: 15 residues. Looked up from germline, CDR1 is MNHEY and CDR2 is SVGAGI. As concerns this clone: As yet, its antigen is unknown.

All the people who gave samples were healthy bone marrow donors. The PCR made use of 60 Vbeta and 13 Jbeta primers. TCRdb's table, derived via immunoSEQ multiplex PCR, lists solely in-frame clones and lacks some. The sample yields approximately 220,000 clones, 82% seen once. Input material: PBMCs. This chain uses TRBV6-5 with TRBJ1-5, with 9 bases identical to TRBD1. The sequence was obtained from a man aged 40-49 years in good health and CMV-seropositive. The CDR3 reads CASSYSGTGIQPQHF. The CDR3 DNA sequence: TGTGCCAGCAGTTACTCAGGGACAGGGATACAGCCCCAGCATTTT.